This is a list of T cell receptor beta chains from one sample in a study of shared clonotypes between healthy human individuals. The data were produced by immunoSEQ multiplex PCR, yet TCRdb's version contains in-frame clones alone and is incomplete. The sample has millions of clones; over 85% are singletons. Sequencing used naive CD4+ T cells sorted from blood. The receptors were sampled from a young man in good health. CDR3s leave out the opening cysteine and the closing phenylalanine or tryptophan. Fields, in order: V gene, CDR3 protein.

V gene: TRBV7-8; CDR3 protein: ASSIGGQGAKNIQY
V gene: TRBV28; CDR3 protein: ASSTTGLGDTEAF
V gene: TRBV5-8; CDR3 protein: ASSLNMRTSNTEAF
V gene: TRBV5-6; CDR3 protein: ASSLAGRIEQY
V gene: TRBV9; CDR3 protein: ASSVDMSGDTIY
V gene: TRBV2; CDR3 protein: ASNRVSVTNEKLF
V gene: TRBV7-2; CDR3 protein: ASSFFKGELF
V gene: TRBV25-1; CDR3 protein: ASSESGRSQETQY
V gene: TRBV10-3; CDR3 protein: AISDAGANVLT
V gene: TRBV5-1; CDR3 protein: ASSLGLEKGTQY
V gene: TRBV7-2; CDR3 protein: ASSLESGAPYEQY
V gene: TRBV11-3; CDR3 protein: ASSGQGAGGELF
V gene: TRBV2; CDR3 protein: ASSEGLAASQETQY
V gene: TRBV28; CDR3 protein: ASSLEGGTEAF
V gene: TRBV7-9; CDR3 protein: ASSRGSGANVLT
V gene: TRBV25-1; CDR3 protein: ASTEGGSTGELF
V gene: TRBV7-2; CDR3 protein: ASSLSGVGINEQF
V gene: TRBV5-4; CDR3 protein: ASSLGAGTGVYEQY
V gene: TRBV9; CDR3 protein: ASSAQGADTQY
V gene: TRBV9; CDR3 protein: ASSVDDRGAGELF
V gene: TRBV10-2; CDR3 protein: ASRRLVDGNTIY
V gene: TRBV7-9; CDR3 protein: ASSLATSGIETQY
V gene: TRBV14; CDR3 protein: ASSYGTGGQTQY
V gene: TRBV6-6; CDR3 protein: ASREEGINQPQH
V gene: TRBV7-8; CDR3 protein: ASSLAANSGCT
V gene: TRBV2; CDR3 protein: ASSARLAGDYNEQF
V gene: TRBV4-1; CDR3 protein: ASSQVTGGTDTQY
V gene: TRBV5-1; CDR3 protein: ASSFAGTDTEAF
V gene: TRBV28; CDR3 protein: ASSFWTVTDTQY
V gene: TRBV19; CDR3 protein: ASSRTEEFNGNQPQH
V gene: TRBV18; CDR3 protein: ASSSEGVNQPQH
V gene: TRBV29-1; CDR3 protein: SVEKPSWGEYEQY
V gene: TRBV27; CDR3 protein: ASALTDAYNSPLH
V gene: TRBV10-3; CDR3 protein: ATNRRTDEKLF
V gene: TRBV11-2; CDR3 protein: ASSPQRGEGYT
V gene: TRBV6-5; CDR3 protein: ASSQPGGATDEQF
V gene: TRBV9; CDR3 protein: ASSAGLDTQY
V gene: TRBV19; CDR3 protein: ASKDRGYQPQH
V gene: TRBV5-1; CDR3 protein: ASSVMNTEAF
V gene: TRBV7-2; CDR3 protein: ASSLATTSGQETQY
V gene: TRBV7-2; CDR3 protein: ASSLAGAAFNEQF
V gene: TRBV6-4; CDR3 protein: ASSPQGGGAGELF
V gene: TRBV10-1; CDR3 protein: ASSDSDTNTEAF
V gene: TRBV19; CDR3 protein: ASSWQGSSSGNTIY
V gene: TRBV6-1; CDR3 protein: ASSAPTPVSAYNEQF
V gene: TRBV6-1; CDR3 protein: ASSEPGLAGEQY
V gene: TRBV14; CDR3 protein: ASSLAGQGNYNEQF
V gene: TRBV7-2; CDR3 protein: ASSFLGEGSNEQF
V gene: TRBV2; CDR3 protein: ASRDGVYEQY
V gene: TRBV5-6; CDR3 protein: ASSFLGPGQRTEAF
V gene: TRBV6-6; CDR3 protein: ASNSMRGTDTQY
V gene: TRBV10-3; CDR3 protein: AIKKQGPDPQKETQY
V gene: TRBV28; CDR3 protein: ASRPTGRYEQY